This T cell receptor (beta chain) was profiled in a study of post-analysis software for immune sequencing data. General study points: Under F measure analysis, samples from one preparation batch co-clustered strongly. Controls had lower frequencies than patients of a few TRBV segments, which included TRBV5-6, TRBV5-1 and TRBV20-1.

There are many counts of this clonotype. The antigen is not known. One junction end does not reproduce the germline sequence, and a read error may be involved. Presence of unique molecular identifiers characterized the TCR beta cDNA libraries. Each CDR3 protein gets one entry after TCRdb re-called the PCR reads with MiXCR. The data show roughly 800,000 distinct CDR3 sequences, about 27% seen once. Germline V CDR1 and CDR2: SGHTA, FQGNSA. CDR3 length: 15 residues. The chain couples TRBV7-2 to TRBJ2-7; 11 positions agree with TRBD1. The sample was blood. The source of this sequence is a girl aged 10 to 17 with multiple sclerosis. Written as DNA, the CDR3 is TGCGCCAGCAGCTTGGCCGGGACAGGGGGCTACGAGCAGTACTTC. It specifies CASSLAGTGGYEQYF.